This T cell receptor (beta chain) was profiled in a study of cytomegalovirus exposure and HLA in healthy donors. Study at large: Earlier results showed 90 million to 130 million unique TCR beta sequences derived from about 179 million T cells. Of approximately 400 genotyped donors, approximately 80% clustered with self-reported Caucasian donors.

Comment on this clone: Its specificity is unknown. The sample has other DNA sequences that encode this CDR3 too.

The length of the CDR3 is 13 residues. CDR1 and CDR2 (germline): GTSNPN, SVGIG (reference sequence). V lost 5 bases to trimming and J lost 3 bases, with 14 bases between them. The PCR was carried out with 60 Vbeta primers and 13 Jbeta primers. The method was immunoSEQ multiplex PCR; TCRdb's version includes in-frame clones alone and lacks a portion of them. The sample lists 100,000 to 150,000 clones; about 76% were seen once. General study findings and limits: A later analysis reportedly found fewer N-insertions in an Asian-associated ancestry cluster than the roughly 680-donor mean.

The chain recombines TRBV30 with TRBJ2-7; the D gene is possibly TRBD2 (7 bases). Material: PBMCs. The TCR originated in a woman aged 60 to 75 in good health and CMV-seropositive. The DNA of the CDR3 is TGTGCCTGGTCTCGGGGGGCCGTCTACGAGCAGTACTTC. This translates into CAWSRGAVYEQYF.